This TCR beta chain appears in the sequencing data of a study of blood T cell repertoires in COVID-19. Study-wide context: The origin of the acute and convalescent COVID-19 samples was the United States, Italy and Spain. Sample material is recorded as cDNA or gDNA derived from T cells, B-cell-depleted T cells, or PBMCs.

Germline assignment: CDR1 SGHRS and CDR2 YFSETQ. The CDR3 totals 16 residues. V was pared by 0 bases and J by 4 bases, with 6 bases of the junction left unmatched. Per the original data handling: Scientists estimated how many nucleated cells there were by amplifying reference gene primers. The method was immunoSEQ multiplex PCR; TCRdb's version includes in-frame clones alone and lacks a portion of them. V and J calls and clone size follow that table, whereas D and trimming were derived from the DNA. The sample consists of a few hundred thousand clones, about 87% of them appearing once. Sequencing used peripheral blood. The receptor was derived from a man in his fifties or sixties who had recovered from COVID-19. V is TRBV5-1 and J is TRBJ2-2; TRBD2 agrees at 7 bases. CDR3 protein: CASSLGASGFTGELFF. The CDR3 coding sequence is TGCGCCAGCAGCTTGGGGGCTAGCGGCTTCACCGGGGAGCTGTTTTTT.